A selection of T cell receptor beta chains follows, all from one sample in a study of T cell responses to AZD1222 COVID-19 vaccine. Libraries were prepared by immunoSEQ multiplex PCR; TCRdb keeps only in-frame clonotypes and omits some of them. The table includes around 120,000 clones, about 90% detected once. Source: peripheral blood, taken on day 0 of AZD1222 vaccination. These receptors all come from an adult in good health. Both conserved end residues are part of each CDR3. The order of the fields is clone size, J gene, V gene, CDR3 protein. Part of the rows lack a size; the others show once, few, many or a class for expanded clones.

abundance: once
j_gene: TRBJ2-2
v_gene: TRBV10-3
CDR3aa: CAIAGNTGELFF

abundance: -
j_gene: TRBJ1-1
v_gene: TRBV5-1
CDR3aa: CASSSGGAFYTEAFF

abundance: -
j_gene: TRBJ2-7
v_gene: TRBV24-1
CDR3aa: CATSVGRGEQYF

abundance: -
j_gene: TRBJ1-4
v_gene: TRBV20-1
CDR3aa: CSAGRTAKLFF

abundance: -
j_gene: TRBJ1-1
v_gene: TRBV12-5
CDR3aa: CASGLVRGASNTEAFF

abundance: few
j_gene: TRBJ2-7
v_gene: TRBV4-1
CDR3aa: CASSQDSGRIFSYEQYF

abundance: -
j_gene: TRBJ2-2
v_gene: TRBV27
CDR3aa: CASSLSSGGRRTNTGELFF

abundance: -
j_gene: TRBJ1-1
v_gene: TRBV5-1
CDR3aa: CASARNANTEAFF

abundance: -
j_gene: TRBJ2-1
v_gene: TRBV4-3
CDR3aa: CASSQRTAHNEQFF

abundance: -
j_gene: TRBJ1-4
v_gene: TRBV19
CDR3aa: CASSPLFGELFF

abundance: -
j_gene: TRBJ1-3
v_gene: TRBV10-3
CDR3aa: CAISDMARSSGNTIYF

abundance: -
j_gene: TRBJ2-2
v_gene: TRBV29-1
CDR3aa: CSVVGTGELFF

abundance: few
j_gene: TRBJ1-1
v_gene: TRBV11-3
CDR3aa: CASSSRTGFTEAFF

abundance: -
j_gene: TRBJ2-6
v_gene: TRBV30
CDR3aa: CALPRNSGANVLTF

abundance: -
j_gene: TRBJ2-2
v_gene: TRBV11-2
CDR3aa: CANSVGGTGELFF

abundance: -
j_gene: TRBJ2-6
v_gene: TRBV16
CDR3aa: CASSQSVGLAGAGANVLTF

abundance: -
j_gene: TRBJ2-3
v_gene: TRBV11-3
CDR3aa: CASSLAGGRLDTQYF

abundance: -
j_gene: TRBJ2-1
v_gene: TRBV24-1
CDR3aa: CATSDSGQVNEQFF

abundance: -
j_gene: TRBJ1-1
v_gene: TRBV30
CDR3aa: CAWSVNTEAFF

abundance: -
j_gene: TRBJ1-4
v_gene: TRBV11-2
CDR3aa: CASSLEGEKLFF

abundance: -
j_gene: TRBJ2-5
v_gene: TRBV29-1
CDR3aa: CSVDRDQGGETQYF

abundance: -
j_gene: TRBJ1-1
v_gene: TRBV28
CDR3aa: CASSSGSSNTEAFF

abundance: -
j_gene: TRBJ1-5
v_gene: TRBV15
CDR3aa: CATSLGAVNQPQHF

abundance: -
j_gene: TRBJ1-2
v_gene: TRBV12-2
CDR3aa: CASRLVRQGNYGYTF

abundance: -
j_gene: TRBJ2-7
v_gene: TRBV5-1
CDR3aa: CASSLALNYEQYF

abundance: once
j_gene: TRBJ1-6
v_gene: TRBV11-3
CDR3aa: CASSLGSPYSPLHF

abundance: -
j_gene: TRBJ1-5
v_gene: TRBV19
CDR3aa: CASSTRGQGIGYSNQPQHF

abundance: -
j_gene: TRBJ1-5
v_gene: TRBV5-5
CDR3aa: CASSSRDGNQPQHF

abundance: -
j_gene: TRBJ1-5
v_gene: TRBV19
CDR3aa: CASSSTDNSNQPQHF

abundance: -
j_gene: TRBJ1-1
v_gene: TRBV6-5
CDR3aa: CASSYDRRENTEAFF

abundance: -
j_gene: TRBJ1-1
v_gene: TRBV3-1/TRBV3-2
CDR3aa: CASSQGAELPEAFF